This is a list of T cell receptor beta chains from one sample in a study of blood T cells in healthy people across ages. Using its own MiXCR run on the 5' RACE reads, TCRdb lists one record per CDR3 protein. This sample has roughly 650,000 distinct CDR3 sequences, with roughly 30% found just once. The sequenced sample was blood. These TCRs come from a woman of 80 years or more in good health. The CDR3 runs from the conserved cysteine through the conserved F or W. The D gene is left open where the match is weak. Clone size appears in some rows only: once, few, many, or a class for an expanded clone.

-	many	14	TRBV7-9	TRBJ2-3	CASSSERQADTQYF	TGTGCCAGCAGCTCTGAAAGACAGGCAGATACGCAGTATTTT
-	many	18	TRBV20-1	TRBJ2-3	CSARPLRSSRVGTDTQYF	TGCAGTGCTAGACCCCTCCGATCTAGCCGGGTCGGCACAGATACGCAGTATTTT
-	many	15	TRBV6-6	TRBJ1-2	CASSLLSLRDYGYTF	TGTGCCAGCAGTTTACTATCCCTCAGGGACTATGGCTACACCTTC
-	-	12	TRBV4-1	TRBJ2-3	CASSPRWDTQYF	TGCGCCAGCAGCCCGCGATGGGATACGCAGTATTTT
-	-	15	TRBV12-3/TRBV12-4	TRBJ1-1	CASSPATAMNTEAFF	TGTGCCAGCAGTCCCGCGACAGCTATGAACACTGAAGCTTTCTTT
-	many	13	TRBV29-1	TRBJ2-5	CSVAGSYQETQYF	TGCAGCGTTGCGGGATCTTACCAAGAGACCCAGTACTTC
TRBD2	-	17	TRBV20-1	TRBJ2-2	CSARDVLAGGFTGELFF	TGCAGTGCTAGAGACGTTCTAGCGGGGGGCTTCACCGGGGAGCTGTTTTTT
TRBD2	many	15	TRBV12-3/TRBV12-4	TRBJ2-1	CASSFRTSGVNEQFF	TGTGCCAGCAGTTTTAGGACTAGCGGGGTCAATGAGCAGTTCTTC
TRBD1	many	14	TRBV7-9	TRBJ1-2	CASSFTGANYGYTF	TGTGCCAGCAGCTTCACAGGGGCGAACTATGGCTACACCTTC
-	many	14	TRBV5-6	TRBJ2-5	CASSLDQRAGTQYF	TGTGCCAGCAGCTTGGATCAGCGGGCTGGGACCCAGTACTTC
TRBD2	-	16	TRBV5-1	TRBJ2-1	CASSFAPSGSHNEQFF	TGCGCCAGCAGCTTTGCACCTAGCGGGAGCCACAATGAGCAGTTCTTC
-	many	12	TRBV6-6	TRBJ1-5	CATRVGNQPQHF	TGTGCCACCAGGGTAGGAAATCAGCCCCAGCATTTT
-	few	14	TRBV28	TRBJ1-6	CASSLNRQNSPLHF	TGTGCCAGCAGTTTGAACAGGCAGAATTCACCCCTCCACTTT
TRBD1	-	14	TRBV7-3	TRBJ1-1	CASSIGQGAAEAFF	TGTGCCAGCAGCATAGGACAGGGGGCGGCTGAAGCTTTCTTT
-	many	18	TRBV6-2/TRBV6-3	TRBJ2-1	CASSYSISGRLTYNEQFF	TGTGCCAGCAGTTACTCGATTTCGGGGAGGTTGACCTACAATGAGCAGTTCTTC
-	many	18	TRBV7-2	TRBJ1-6	CASSRTRGAGSYNSPLHF	TGTGCCAGCAGCCGCACGAGGGGGGCGGGGTCCTATAATTCACCCCTCCACTTT
TRBD2	many	14	TRBV7-2	TRBJ2-7	CASSLSGNTYEQYF	TGTGCCAGCAGCTTAAGCGGGAATACCTACGAGCAGTACTTC
TRBD2	-	16	TRBV5-1	TRBJ2-2	CASSLGRTRDTGELFF	TGCGCCAGCAGCTTAGGAAGGACTAGAGACACCGGGGAGCTGTTTTTT
TRBD1	-	15	TRBV7-2	TRBJ2-7	CASSLRQGGSYEQYF	TGTGCCAGCAGCTTACGACAGGGGGGCTCCTACGAGCAGTACTTC
TRBD1	-	14	TRBV7-2	TRBJ2-4	CASSSPDRENIQYF	TGTGCCAGCAGCTCCCCTGACAGGGAAAACATTCAGTACTTC
-	many	15	TRBV6-1	TRBJ2-7	CASSDQPQDSYEQYF	TGTGCCAGCAGTGACCAGCCCCAGGACAGCTACGAGCAGTACTTC
TRBD1	many	18	TRBV7-2	TRBJ2-1	CATAKYQLDRGRFNEQFF	TGTGCCACCGCCAAATACCAACTCGACAGGGGGCGGTTCAATGAGCAGTTCTTC
-	-	15	TRBV20-1	TRBJ2-1	CSARVGGRSYNEQFF	TGCAGTGCTAGAGTAGGAGGGAGAAGCTACAATGAGCAGTTCTTC
-	-	17	TRBV7-2	TRBJ1-2	CASSFIQRFSNPYGYTF	TGTGCCAGCAGTTTCATTCAACGGTTCTCAAATCCATATGGCTACACCTTC
-	-	13	TRBV25-1	TRBJ1-2	CASSEGHRYGYTF	TGTGCCAGCAGTGAGGGGCACCGCTATGGCTACACCTTC
TRBD2	-	17	TRBV5-6	TRBJ2-5	CASSPTRFGGGRETQYF	TGTGCCAGCAGCCCTACACGGTTCGGGGGGGGGCGAGAGACCCAGTACTTC
TRBD1	many	14	TRBV6-5	TRBJ2-7	CASRLGQGVYEQYF	TGTGCCAGCAGATTGGGACAGGGGGTCTACGAGCAGTACTTC
TRBD1	many	16	TRBV5-1	TRBJ2-3	CASSLDQGVGTDTQYF	TGCGCCAGCAGCTTGGACCAGGGGGTAGGCACAGATACGCAGTATTTT
-	-	15	TRBV7-2	TRBJ1-5	CASSLESGRGQPQHF	TGTGCCAGCAGCTTAGAATCGGGAAGGGGACAGCCCCAGCATTTT
TRBD2	-	14	TRBV7-2	TRBJ2-7	CASRNSGGTYEQYF	TGTGCCAGCAGGAATAGCGGGGGCACCTACGAGCAGTACTTC
-	many	13	TRBV20-1	TRBJ2-6	CSATVSGANVLTF	TGCAGTGCCACAGTCTCTGGGGCCAACGTCCTGACTTTC
TRBD2	many	15	TRBV4-1	TRBJ2-1	CASSHIAGGPNEQFF	TGCGCCAGCAGCCATATAGCGGGGGGGCCCAATGAGCAGTTCTTC
-	many	14	TRBV7-9	TRBJ2-1	CATAVGVSYNEQFF	TGTGCCACCGCAGTGGGGGTCTCCTACAATGAGCAGTTCTTC
TRBD1	-	13	TRBV10-3	TRBJ1-4	CAIREQGDEKLFF	TGTGCCATCAGGGAGCAGGGGGATGAAAAACTGTTTTTT
-	few	17	TRBV7-8	TRBJ2-1	CASSADYFMHIYNEQFF	TGTGCCAGCAGCGCAGACTATTTTATGCACATCTACAATGAGCAGTTCTTC
-	-	17	TRBV7-3	TRBJ2-3	CASSSPPGRGRQDTQYF	TGTGCCAGCAGCTCCCCCCCAGGGAGGGGGCGCCAAGATACGCAGTATTTT
-	many	11	TRBV18	TRBJ2-7	CASSPKYEQYF	TGTGCCAGCTCACCCAAATACGAGCAGTACTTC
-	many	14	TRBV10-3	TRBJ2-7	CAIQPGHGSYEQYF	TGTGCCATCCAACCGGGACACGGCTCCTACGAGCAGTACTTC
TRBD2	-	15	TRBV4-1	TRBJ2-7	CASSDWSGGDYEQYF	TGCGCCAGCAGCGACTGGAGCGGGGGCGACTACGAGCAGTACTTC
TRBD1	many	15	TRBV7-8	TRBJ1-2	CASSLGRDREIGYTF	TGTGCCAGCAGCTTAGGGAGGGACAGGGAGATAGGCTACACCTTC
TRBD1	-	15	TRBV9	TRBJ1-2	CASSLGGRDSYGYTF	TGTGCCAGCAGCCTCGGGGGAAGGGACAGCTATGGCTACACCTTC
-	-	13	TRBV15	TRBJ2-2	CATSTQGVGELFF	TGTGCCACCAGCACCCAAGGGGTCGGGGAGCTGTTTTTT
-	-	16	TRBV3-1	TRBJ1-2	CASSPEWAGPCYGYTF	TGTGCCAGCAGCCCCGAGTGGGCAGGGCCCTGCTATGGCTACACCTTC
TRBD1	many	13	TRBV9	TRBJ2-7	CASSVSGGGEQYF	TGTGCCAGCAGCGTATCAGGGGGCGGCGAGCAGTACTTC
TRBD2	many	14	TRBV28	TRBJ2-7	CASTLAGESYEQYF	TGTGCCAGCACCCTAGCGGGGGAAAGCTACGAGCAGTACTTC
-	-	13	TRBV7-2	TRBJ2-5	CASSLAGWGEQYF	TGTGCCAGCAGCTTGGCAGGGTGGGGTGAGCAGTACTTC
-	-	16	TRBV6-2/TRBV6-3	TRBJ1-5	CASSYRERDSNQPQHF	TGTGCCAGCAGTTATCGGGAGCGGGACTCCAATCAGCCCCAGCATTTT
-	many	14	TRBV10-3	TRBJ2-1	CAIRLANTYNEQFF	TGTGCCATCAGACTGGCGAATACCTACAATGAGCAGTTCTTC
-	many	14	TRBV20-1	TRBJ2-7	CSARPPGTPYEQYF	TGCAGTGCTAGGCCACCCGGGACGCCCTACGAGCAGTACTTC